The clone carrying this T cell receptor (beta chain) was observed many times. Its matching antigen is unknown. TCR beta cDNA libraries included unique molecular identifiers. Input of roughly 0.95 to 10 million T cells yielded 550,000 or so cDNA molecules. Each CDR3 protein is one row after TCRdb ran MiXCR on the PCR reads. The sample includes roughly 180,000 distinct CDR3 sequences, about 32% of them seen just once. This sample was taken from a study of post-analysis software for immune sequencing data. Study at large: As for disease course, relapsing-remitting, secondary progressive and progressive-relapsing multiple sclerosis were all included.

Germline V lookup: CDR1 DFQATT, CDR2 SNEGSKA (reference sequence). V was cut by 5 bases and J by 0 bases, with 9 bases left in between. The length of the CDR3 is 13 residues. Findings and limits, study-wide: Controls showed significantly higher normalized Chao1 diversity than did multiple sclerosis patients. Under F measure analysis, samples from one preparation batch co-clustered strongly. Controls had lower frequencies than patients of about 5 TRBV segments, which included TRBV5-6, TRBV5-1 and TRBV20-1.

V gene TRBV20-1 combines with J gene TRBJ2-3; D gene uncertain. The sequence was obtained from a girl aged 5-17 years with multiple sclerosis. Sequencing was performed on blood. The CDR3 here is CSAASFSTDTQYF. The CDR3 DNA reads TGCAGTGCTGCGAGTTTTAGCACAGATACGCAGTATTTT.